This T cell receptor beta chain comes out of a study of naive and memory T cell subsets. Both TRBC1 and TRBC2 were covered by a beta constant-region primer of two equimolar oligonucleotides. TCRdb itself ran the UMI-ligation and nested PCR reads through MiXCR, one entry per CDR3 protein. The sample has 75,000 to 85,000 distinct CDR3 sequences, about an eighth seen once. This clonotype was seen a few times. Cells stained for CD3, CD4, CD8, CD45RA, CD27 and viability were sorted into four CD45RA/CD27 subsets. The specimen sequenced was central memory CD4+ T cells from blood. This clonotype was sampled from a human donor in good health.

The CDR3 DNA sequence: TGTGCCCTAAGGGTAGGGTCTGAATCAGATACGCAGTATTTT. Its translation is CALRVGSESDTQYF. This chain links TRBV12-3 or TRBV12-4 with TRBJ2-3; D is undetermined. The CDR3 spans 14 residues. V lost 11 bases to trimming and J lost 4 bases, with 19 bases between them.